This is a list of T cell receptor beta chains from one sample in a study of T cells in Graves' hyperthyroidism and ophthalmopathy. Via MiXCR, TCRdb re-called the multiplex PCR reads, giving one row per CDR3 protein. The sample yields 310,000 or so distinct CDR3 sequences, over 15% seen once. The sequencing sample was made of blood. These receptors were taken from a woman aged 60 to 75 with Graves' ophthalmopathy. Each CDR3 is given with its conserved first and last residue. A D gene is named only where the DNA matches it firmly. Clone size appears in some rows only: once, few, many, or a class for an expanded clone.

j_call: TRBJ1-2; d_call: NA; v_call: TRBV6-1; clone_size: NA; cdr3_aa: CASSPQSYFYGYTF; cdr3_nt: TGTGCCAGCAGTCCCCAGAGCTACTTCTATGGCTACACCTTC
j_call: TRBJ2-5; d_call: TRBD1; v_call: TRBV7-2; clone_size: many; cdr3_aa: CASSQRDRVETQYF; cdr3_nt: TGTGCCAGCAGCCAACGGGACAGGGTGGAGACCCAGTACTTC
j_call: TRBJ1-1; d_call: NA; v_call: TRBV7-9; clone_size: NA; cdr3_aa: CASSLAEGSLEAFF; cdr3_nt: TGTGCCAGCAGCCTGGCCGAGGGGAGCCTTGAAGCTTTCTTT
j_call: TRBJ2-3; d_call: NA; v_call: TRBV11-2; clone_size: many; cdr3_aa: CASSPSSSDTQYF; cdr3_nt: TGTGCCAGCAGCCCCTCTAGCTCAGATACGCAGTATTTT
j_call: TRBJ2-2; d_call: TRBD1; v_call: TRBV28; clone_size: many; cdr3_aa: CATQLRTGWDGELFF; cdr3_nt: TGTGCCACCCAACTACGGACAGGCTGGGACGGGGAGCTGTTTTTT
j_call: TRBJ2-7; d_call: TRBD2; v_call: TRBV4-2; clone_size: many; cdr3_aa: CASSQVGSSGSYEQYF; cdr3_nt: TGTGCCAGCAGCCAAGTAGGGTCTAGCGGGAGCTACGAGCAGTACTTC
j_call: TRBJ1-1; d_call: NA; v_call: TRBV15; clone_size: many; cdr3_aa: CATETASNTEAFF; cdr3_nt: TGTGCCACCGAGACAGCATCGAACACTGAAGCTTTCTTT
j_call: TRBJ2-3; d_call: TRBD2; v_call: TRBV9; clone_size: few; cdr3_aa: CASSVRGDSGADTQYF; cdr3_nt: TGTGCCAGCAGCGTACGTGGTGATAGCGGGGCAGATACGCAGTATTTT
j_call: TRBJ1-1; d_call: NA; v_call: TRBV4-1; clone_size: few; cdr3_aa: CASSQQGLGNTEAFF; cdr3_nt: TGCGCCAGCAGCCAACAGGGATTGGGGAACACTGAAGCTTTCTTT
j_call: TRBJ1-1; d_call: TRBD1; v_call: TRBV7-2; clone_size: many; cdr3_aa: CASTPGQGRTEAFF; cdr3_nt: TGTGCCAGCACCCCCGGACAGGGACGAACTGAAGCTTTCTTT
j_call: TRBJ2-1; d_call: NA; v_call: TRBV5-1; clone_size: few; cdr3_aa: CASSSSAGAGLNNEQFF; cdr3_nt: TGCGCCAGCAGCTCGTCTGCCGGGGCCGGATTGAACAATGAGCAGTTCTTC
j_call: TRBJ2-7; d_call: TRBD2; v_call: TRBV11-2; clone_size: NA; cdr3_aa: CASSTEGLLAGSYEQYF; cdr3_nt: TGTGCCAGCAGCACCGAAGGGTTGCTAGCGGGATCCTACGAGCAGTACTTC
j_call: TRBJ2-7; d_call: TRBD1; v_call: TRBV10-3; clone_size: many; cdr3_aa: CAIKGTDSYEQYF; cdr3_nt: TGTGCCATCAAGGGGACAGACTCCTACGAGCAGTACTTC
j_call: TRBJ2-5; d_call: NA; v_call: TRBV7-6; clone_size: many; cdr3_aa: CASSLWGSSETQYF; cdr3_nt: TGTGCCAGCAGTCTATGGGGGTCCTCGGAGACCCAGTACTTC
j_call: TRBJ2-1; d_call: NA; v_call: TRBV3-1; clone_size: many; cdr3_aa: CASSRGVSSYNEQFF; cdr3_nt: TGTGCCAGCAGCCGCGGGGTCAGCTCCTACAATGAGCAGTTCTTC
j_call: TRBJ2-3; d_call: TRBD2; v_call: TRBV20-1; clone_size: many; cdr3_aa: CSALSGGYTDTQYF; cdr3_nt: TGCAGTGCTCTAAGCGGGGGTTACACAGATACGCAGTATTTT
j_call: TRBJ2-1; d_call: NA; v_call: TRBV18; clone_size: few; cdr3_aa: CASSPPSRVDYNEQFF; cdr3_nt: TGTGCCAGCTCACCACCGAGTCGGGTAGACTACAATGAGCAGTTCTTC
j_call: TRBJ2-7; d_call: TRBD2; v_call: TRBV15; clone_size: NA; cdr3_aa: CATSRVGVTSGDSYEQYF; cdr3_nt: TGTGCCACCAGCAGAGTGGGGGTGACTAGCGGGGACTCCTACGAGCAGTACTTC
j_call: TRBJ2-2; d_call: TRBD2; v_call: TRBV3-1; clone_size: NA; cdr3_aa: CASSTGTSGLTGELFF; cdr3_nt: TGTGCCAGCAGCACCGGGACTAGCGGGTTGACCGGGGAGCTGTTTTTT
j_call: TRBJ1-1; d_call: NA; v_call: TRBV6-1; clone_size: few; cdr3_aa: CASRPRVVSQAFF; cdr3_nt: TGTGCCAGCAGACCCCGGGTCGTTTCCCAAGCTTTCTTT
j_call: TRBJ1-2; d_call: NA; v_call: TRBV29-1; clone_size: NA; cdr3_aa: CSVVGNNYGYTF; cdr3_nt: TGCAGCGTTGTCGGTAATAACTATGGCTACACCTTC
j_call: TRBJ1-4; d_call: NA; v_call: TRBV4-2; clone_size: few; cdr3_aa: CASSQDRDTVEKLFF; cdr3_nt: TGTGCCAGCAGCCAAGACCGGGATACTGTAGAAAAACTGTTTTTT
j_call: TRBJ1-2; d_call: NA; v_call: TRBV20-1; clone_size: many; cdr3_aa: CSARPRTAHGYTF; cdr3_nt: TGCAGTGCTCGCCCTCGGACAGCACATGGCTACACCTTC
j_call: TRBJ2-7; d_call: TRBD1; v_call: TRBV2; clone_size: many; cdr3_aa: CASLQDDREWKEQYF; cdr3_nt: TGTGCCAGCCTCCAGGATGACAGGGAGTGGAAAGAGCAGTACTTC
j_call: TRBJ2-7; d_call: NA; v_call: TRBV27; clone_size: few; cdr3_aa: CASRLPGSSYEQYF; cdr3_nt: TGTGCCAGCAGACTCCCGGGATCTTCCTACGAGCAGTACTTC